One and the same sample provided the 27 T cell receptor beta chains below, sequenced in a study of blood T cell repertoires in COVID-19 (TCRdb year 2020). Library prep was done by the immunoSEQ multiplex PCR assay. Drawn from immuneACCESS, this table holds only the in-frame rearrangements with V and J called that TCRdb kept. Clones are partly lost; checked studies trace under half to an unresolved V gene and leave the rest unexplained. For this sample there are tens of thousands of clones; approximately 88% appear just once. The top ten hold around 30% of the sample. The specimen sequenced was peripheral blood. These receptors were collected from a man aged 50 or older with acute or convalescent COVID-19.

The gene calls are TRBV6-6 and TRBJ1-5; D is unclear. The CDR3 extends over 15 amino acids. Trimming stripped 0 bases from V and 0 bases from J, with 6 bases between. Per germline, CDR1 MNHNY and CDR2 SVGAGI (reference sequence). The CDR3 here is CASSYSTYSNQPQHF. The CDR3 bases are TGTGCCAGCAGTTACTCGACATATAGCAATCAGCCCCAGCATTTT.

V usage is TRBV2 and J usage is TRBJ2-1; TRBD1 matches at 7 bases. Germline V CDR1 and CDR2: SNHLY, FYNNEI. This CDR3 region has 16 residues. After removal of 4 bases from V and 5 bases from J, the junction contained 11 bases not matched to a gene. The CDR3 DNA sequence: TGTGCCAGCAGTGTAACCGGGACAGATAATAACAATGAGCAGTTCTTC. Translated: CASSVTGTDNNNEQFF.

The chain joins TRBV11-2 to TRBJ1-2, with 8 nucleotides matching TRBD1. This CDR3 is 13 amino acids long. The V gene's germline CDR1 is SGHAT and CDR2 FQNNGV. V shed 5 bases, J shed 4 bases, and the junction held 3 bases outside the gene matches. CDR3 coding DNA: TGTGCCAGCAGCACGGGACAGGCCTATGGCTACACCTTC. This encodes CASSTGQAYGYTF. The entire variable domain, with the rest obtained from reference TRBV11-2 and TRBJ1-2, is as follows: EAGVAQSPRYKIIEKRQSVAFWCNPISGHATLYWYQQILGQGPKLLIQFQNNGVVDDSQLPKDRFSAERLKGVDSTLKIQPAKLEDSAVYLCASSTGQAYGYTFGSGTRLTVV.

This chain joins TRBV4-1 and TRBJ2-5, with D possibly being TRBD2 (5 bases). The CDR3 consists of 15 residues. The germline V gene encodes CDR1 MGHRA and CDR2 YSYEKL. V was shortened by 4 bases and J by 3 bases, with 15 bases between the two germline ends. CDR3 amino acids: CASSPLGNSEETQYF. The DNA for the CDR3 is TGCGCCAGCAGCCCCCTAGGAAATAGCGAAGAGACCCAGTACTTC.

The rearrangement joins TRBV7-6 to TRBJ1-5; 11 nucleotides agree with TRBD1. CDR1 SGHVS and CDR2 FNYEAQ come from the germline V gene. The V segment lost 5 bases and the J segment 3 bases; nucleotides outside the gene matches: 6. The CDR3 covers 16 residues. CDR3 nucleotides: TGTGCCAGCAGCGGCGGGGGACAGGGGGACAATCAGCCCCAGCATTTT. It is translated as CASSGGGQGDNQPQHF.

The chain employs TRBV28 and TRBJ1-2; D perhaps matches TRBD1 (5 bases). The CDR3 length is 14 residues. CDR1 and CDR2 (germline): MDHEN, SYDVKM. Deletions cut 6 bases from V and 4 bases from J, with 15 bases between. CDR3 nucleotide sequence: TGTGCCAGCAGGCTTGGAGGGGCGGCCTATGGCTACACCTTC. Translated: CASRLGGAAYGYTF.

This clone was observed a handful of times. The rearrangement links TRBV2 to TRBJ1-5; D possibly corresponds to TRBD1 (5 bases). Germline CDR1 and CDR2: SNHLY and FYNNEI. Trimming left V 1 base short and J 0 bases short, with 7 bases between. CDR3 size: 15 residues. Here the CDR3 DNA reads TGTGCCAGCAGTGAAGGGGGCCATAGCAATCAGCCCCAGCATTTT. Translating it yields CASSEGGHSNQPQHF.

This clone was picked up one time. The chain joins TRBV11-3 to TRBJ2-7; D is perhaps TRBD2 (5 bases). The germline V gene has CDR1 SGHNT and CDR2 YENEEA. This CDR3 comprises 14 residues. V gave up 5 bases and J gave up 4 bases, with 15 bases separating them. For the CDR3, the DNA is TGTGCCAGCAGCCTGGACTCGGTAGGTTACGAGCAGTACTTC. It is translated as CASSLDSVGYEQYF.

The genes are TRBV27 and TRBJ1-1, with D tentatively TRBD1 (6 bases). V was pared by 6 bases and J by 1 base, with 15 bases between. The CDR3 is 15 residues long. CDR1 and CDR2 from the germline V gene are MNHEY and SMNVEV (reference sequence). The chain's CDR3 is CASSPTQGWNTEAFF. In nucleotides, the CDR3 is TGTGCCAGCAGCCCTACACAGGGATGGAACACTGAAGCTTTCTTT.

The DNA of the CDR3 is TGTGCCAGCAGTGAAAGGTCTAGCGGGGGGGCCGATCAAGAGACCCAGTACTTC. Translation: CASSERSSGGADQETQYF. The chain is built from TRBV6-1 and TRBJ2-5; 12 bases fit TRBD2. The CDR3 covers 18 residues. Germline CDR1 reads MNHNS; CDR2 reads SASEGT. The J segment lost 2 bases and the V segment lost 2 bases, leaving 9 bases of the junction unmatched.

The chain employs TRBV7-2 and TRBJ2-5; no reliable D call. The CDR3 spans 14 residues. Germline CDR1 reads SGHTA; CDR2 reads FQGNSA. Trimming took off 0 bases at V and 5 bases at J, with 10 bases between the two ends. CDR3 DNA sequence: TGTGCCAGCAGCTTAGCGGCTTCGCCGGAGACCCAGTACTTC. This sequence encodes CASSLAASPETQYF.

This sequence joins TRBV6-2 or TRBV6-3 and TRBJ1-4; 7 nucleotides align to TRBD1. CDR3 length: 19 amino acids. V lost 0 bases and J lost 0; bases outside the gene matches: 10. The V gene's germline CDR1 is MNHEY and CDR2 SVGEGT. Here the CDR3 reads CASSYSKRGLRPTNEKLFF. In DNA form, the CDR3 reads TGTGCCAGCAGTTACTCGAAAAGGGGGCTCCGACCAACTAATGAAAAACTGTTTTTT.

This clone came up once. The J gene is TRBJ1-2, the V gene TRBV5-1; D is uncertain. Deletions cut 1 base from V and 3 bases from J, with 4 bases between. The CDR3 sequence is 12 residues long. Germline V gives CDR1 SGHRS, CDR2 YFSETQ. CDR3 amino acids: CASSLRDYGYTF. CDR3 in DNA: TGCGCCAGCAGCTTGCGGGACTATGGCTACACCTTC.

This rearrangement joins TRBV7-9 to TRBJ1-4; D unresolved. Germline assignment: CDR1 SEHNR and CDR2 FQNEAQ (reference sequence). Trimming pared 5 bases from V and 7 bases from J, leaving 8 bases between. This CDR3 has 12 residues. The CDR3 sequence is CASSPAGEKLFF. DNA of the CDR3: TGTGCCAGCAGCCCGGCGGGTGAAAAACTGTTTTTT.

V is TRBV6-1 and J is TRBJ2-7, with TRBD1 matching over 8 bases. Germline CDR1 is MNHNS and CDR2 is SASEGT. The CDR3 is 16 residues long. The V and J ends lost 1 base and 4 bases, in that order; junction bases with no gene match: 9. CDR3 nucleotides: TGTGCCAGCAGTGAAGGGTACCAGGGGGCAGGTTACGAGCAGTACTTC. Translating it yields CASSEGYQGAGYEQYF.

The rearrangement joins TRBV2 to TRBJ2-1; 8 bases are a match to TRBD1. CDR3 length: 12 amino acids. V trimming: 6 bases; J trimming: 7 bases; junction bases outside the gene matches: 2. Germline-derived CDR1 and CDR2 are SNHLY and FYNNEI. The CDR3 nucleotides are TGTGCCAGCAGGGGACAGGTTAATGAGCAGTTCTTC. Translated, it gives CASRGQVNEQFF.

The rearrangement uses TRBV18 and TRBJ2-1; 7 nucleotides match TRBD1. Germline V gives CDR1 KGHSH, CDR2 LQKENI. The CDR3 has 16 amino acids. V lost 3 bases to trimming and J lost 6 bases; unmatched junction nucleotides: 11. CDR3 DNA sequence: TGTGCCAGCTCACCCCCCGGGACAGCGAATGGCAATGAGCAGTTCTTC. Translating gives CASSPPGTANGNEQFF.

The J gene is TRBJ2-1, the V gene TRBV3-1 (or the pseudogene TRBV3-2); TRBD2 matches 8 bases. The CDR3 extends over 15 amino acids. With V trimmed by 1 base and J by 10 bases, 9 bases remained unmatched. CDR1 and CDR2 from the germline V gene are LGHDT and YNNKEL (reference sequence). The CDR3 loop is CASSQGRGGSGEQFF. Written as DNA, the CDR3 is TGTGCCAGCAGCCAAGGTCGCGGGGGGAGTGGGGAGCAGTTCTTC.

The chain is built from TRBV27 and TRBJ2-6; D call uncertain. CDR1 is MNHEY, CDR2 SMNVEV, per germline (reference sequence). Trimming cost V 1 base and J 1 base, with 5 bases left between them. CDR3 size: 15 residues. CDR3 bases: TGTGCCAGCAGTTTATGGCTTTCTGGGGCCAACGTCCTGACTTTC. It translates to CASSLWLSGANVLTF.

This chain uses TRBV5-1 with TRBJ1-2, with 9 bases that match TRBD1. V dropped 9 bases and J dropped 3; count of bases not matched to a gene: 6. Germline CDR1 is SGHRS and CDR2 is YFSETQ. The CDR3 covers 13 residues. CDR3 nucleotide sequence: TGCGCCACCAAGCGGACAGGGGACTATGGCTACACCTTC. Its translation is CATKRTGDYGYTF.

The chain couples TRBV5-5 to TRBJ2-5; TRBD1 matches at 9 bases. This CDR3 contains 15 residues. V was pared by 4 bases and J by 4 bases, with 8 bases of the junction left unmatched. CDR1 and CDR2 (germline): SGHKS, YYEKEE (reference sequence). CDR3 amino acids: CASSPRRDRAETQYF. The DNA for the CDR3 is TGTGCCAGCAGCCCTCGGAGGGACAGGGCAGAGACCCAGTACTTC.

V is TRBV19 and J is TRBJ1-2, with 11 nucleotides matching TRBD1. V shed 5 bases, J shed 5 bases, and the junction held 10 bases outside the gene matches. The CDR3 is 16 amino acids. Germline V CDR1 and CDR2: LNHDA, SQIVND (reference sequence). For the CDR3, the DNA is TGTGCCAGTAGTCCGGACAGGGGGCGAATTGGATATGGCTACACCTTC. Protein product: CASSPDRGRIGYGYTF. The full variable domain, rest sourced from reference TRBV19 and TRBJ1-2, is DGGITQSPKYLFRKEGQNVTLSCEQNLNHDAMYWYRQDPGQGLRLIYYSQIVNDFQKGDIAEGYSVSREKKESFPLTVTSAQKNPTAFYLCASSPDRGRIGYGYTFGSGTRLTVV.

The genes are TRBV19 and TRBJ1-1, with no clear D. Trimming removed 1 base at V and 7 bases at J, with 7 bases between. Germline CDR1 and CDR2: LNHDA and SQIVND (reference sequence). The CDR3 contains 12 residues. CDR3: CASSIVGLEAFF. In nucleotides, the CDR3 is TGTGCCAGTAGTATAGTGGGCCTTGAAGCTTTCTTT.

The chain uses TRBV2 and TRBJ2-3; 7 bases match TRBD1. V was clipped by 5 bases and J by 2 bases; unmatched bases: 7. Germline V gives CDR1 SNHLY, CDR2 FYNNEI. CDR3 length: 15 residues. The CDR3: CASSFRQGFTDTQYF. As DNA, the CDR3 is TGTGCCAGCAGTTTTCGACAGGGATTCACAGATACGCAGTATTTT.

V gene TRBV29-1 combines with J gene TRBJ1-2, with 9 bases aligning to TRBD1. Germline values: CDR1 SQVTM, CDR2 ANQGSEA. CDR3 length: 14 residues. The V and J ends lost 6 bases and 3 bases, in that order; junction bases with no gene match: 8. In DNA form, the CDR3 reads TGCAGCGTCGTTGCTACAGGGGGCGACTATGGCTACACCTTC. It codes for CSVVATGGDYGYTF.

This clone appeared a single time. The chain has TRBV3-1 (or the pseudogene TRBV3-2) and TRBJ1-2, with TRBD1 matching over 8 bases. The germline gives CDR1 LGHDT, CDR2 YNNKEL (reference sequence). With V trimmed by 4 bases and J by 8 bases, 9 bases remained unmatched. There are 14 residues in the CDR3. The CDR3 reads CASSLPDRVEGYTF. The CDR3 nucleotides read TGTGCCAGCAGCCTCCCGGACAGGGTTGAAGGCTACACCTTC.

This clone was detected only a few times. V usage is TRBV10-1 and J usage is TRBJ2-7; 9 nucleotides match TRBD1. Germline values: CDR1 WNHNN, CDR2 SYGVQD (reference sequence). V was pared by 2 bases and J by 6 bases, with 5 bases of the junction left unmatched. The CDR3 length is 14 residues. As DNA, the CDR3 is TGCGCCAGCAGTGAGGGGACAGGGTTTCGCGAGCAGTACTTC. Protein sequence: CASSEGTGFREQYF.